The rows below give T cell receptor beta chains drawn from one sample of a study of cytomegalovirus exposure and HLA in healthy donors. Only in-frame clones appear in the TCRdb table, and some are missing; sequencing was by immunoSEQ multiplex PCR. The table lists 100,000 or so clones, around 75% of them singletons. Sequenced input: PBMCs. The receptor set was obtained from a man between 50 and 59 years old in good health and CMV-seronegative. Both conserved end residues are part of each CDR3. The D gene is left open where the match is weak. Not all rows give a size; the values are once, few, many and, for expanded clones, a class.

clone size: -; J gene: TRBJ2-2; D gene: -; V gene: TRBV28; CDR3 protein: CASSFQGNTGELFF; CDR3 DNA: TGTGCCAGCAGTTTCCAGGGTAACACCGGGGAGCTGTTTTTT
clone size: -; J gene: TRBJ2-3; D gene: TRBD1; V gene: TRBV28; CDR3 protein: CASSRRDRDTDTQYF; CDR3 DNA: TGTGCCAGCAGCAGGAGGGACAGGGACACAGATACGCAGTATTTT
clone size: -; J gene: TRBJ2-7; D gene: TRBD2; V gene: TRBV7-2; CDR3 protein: CASSPAGKNYEQYF; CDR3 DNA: TGTGCCAGCAGCCCAGCGGGGAAGAACTACGAGCAGTACTTC
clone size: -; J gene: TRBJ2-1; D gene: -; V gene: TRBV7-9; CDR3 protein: CASSLTGAGEQFF; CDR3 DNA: TGTGCCAGCAGCTTAACAGGCGCCGGAGAGCAGTTCTTC
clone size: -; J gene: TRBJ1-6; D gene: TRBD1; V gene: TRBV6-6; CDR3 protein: CASSFSGQGSSPLHF; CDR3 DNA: TGTGCCAGCAGTTTTTCAGGACAGGGTAGCTCACCCCTCCACTTT
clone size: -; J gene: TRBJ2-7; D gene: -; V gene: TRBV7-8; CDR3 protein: CASSLAATLISGEQYF; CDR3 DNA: TGTGCCAGCAGCTTAGCAGCCACACTCATCTCGGGCGAGCAGTACTTC
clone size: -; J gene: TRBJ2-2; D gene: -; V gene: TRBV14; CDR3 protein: CASLGVSNTGELFF; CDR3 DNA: TGTGCCAGCTTAGGGGTTTCGAACACCGGGGAGCTGTTTTTT
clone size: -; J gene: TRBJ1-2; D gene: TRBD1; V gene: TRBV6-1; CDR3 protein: CASSLRDRLGYTF; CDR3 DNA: TGTGCCAGCAGTCTGCGGGACAGGCTTGGCTACACCTTC
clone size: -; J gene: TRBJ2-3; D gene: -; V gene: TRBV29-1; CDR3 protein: CSVDGRGSTSTDTQYF; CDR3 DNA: TGCAGCGTTGACGGCAGGGGCTCAACTAGCACAGATACGCAGTATTTT
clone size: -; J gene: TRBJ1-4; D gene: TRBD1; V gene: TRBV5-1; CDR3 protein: CASSSPDAGGNEKLFF; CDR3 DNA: TGCGCCAGCAGCTCGCCGGACGCAGGGGGGAATGAAAAACTGTTTTTT
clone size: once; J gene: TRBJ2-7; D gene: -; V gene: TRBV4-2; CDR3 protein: CASSQDWGVYEQYF; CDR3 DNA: TGTGCCAGCAGCCAAGATTGGGGAGTCTACGAGCAGTACTTC
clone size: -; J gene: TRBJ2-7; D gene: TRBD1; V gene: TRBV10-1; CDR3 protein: CASSEPLTRQGHEQYF; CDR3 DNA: TGCGCCAGCAGTGAGCCACTGACTCGACAGGGCCACGAGCAGTACTTC
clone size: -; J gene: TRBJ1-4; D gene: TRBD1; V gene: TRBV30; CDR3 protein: CAWSGDRRLGKLFF; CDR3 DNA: TGTGCCTGGAGTGGGGACAGGCGATTAGGTAAACTGTTTTTT
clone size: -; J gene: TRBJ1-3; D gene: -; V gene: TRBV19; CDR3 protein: CASSISGRGAGNTIYF; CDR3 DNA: TGTGCCAGTAGTATAAGTGGACGGGGAGCTGGAAACACCATATATTTT
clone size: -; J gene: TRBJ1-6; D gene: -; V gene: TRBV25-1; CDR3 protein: CASSDAGINSPLHF; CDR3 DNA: TGTGCCAGCAGTGATGCCGGGATTAATTCACCCCTCCACTTT
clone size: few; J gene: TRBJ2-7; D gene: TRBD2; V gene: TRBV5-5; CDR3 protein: CASSLPAGAYEQYF; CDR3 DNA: TGTGCCAGCAGCTTGCCAGCGGGAGCTTACGAGCAGTACTTC
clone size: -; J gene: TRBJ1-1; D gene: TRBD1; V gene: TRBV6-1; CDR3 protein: CATTGTGGIAEAFF; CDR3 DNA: TGTGCCACGACCGGGACAGGGGGCATCGCTGAAGCTTTCTTT